These 17 T cell receptor beta chains came from one sample sequenced in a study of shared clonotypes between healthy human individuals. Here immunoSEQ multiplex PCR was the method, and the copy in TCRdb shows in-frame clones only, minus some. Of millions of clones detected, roughly nine tenths appear once; the ten largest clones hold around 0.14%. Sequenced material: naive CD4+ T cells sorted from blood. Subset in this sample: CD45RA+ positively selected. Receptors were obtained from a man between 18 and 35 years old in good health.

The chain carries TRBV19 and TRBJ1-5, with D uncertain. Between the trimmed V and J ends, which lost 7 bases and 1 base, there was a span of 8 bases. The CDR3 extends over 13 amino acids. Germline CDR1 is LNHDA and CDR2 is SQIVND (reference sequence). The CDR3 coding sequence is TGTGCCAGTAACCCGGGCAGCAATCAGCCCCAGCATTTT. Amino acids: CASNPGSNQPQHF.

The rearrangement uses TRBV30 and TRBJ1-3; 7 bases map to TRBD1. Germline assignment: CDR1 GTSNPN and CDR2 SVGIG (reference sequence). CDR3 length equals 14 residues. V lost 3 bases and J lost 2; bases outside the gene matches: 4. The CDR3 DNA follows: TGTGCCTGGAGATACAGGGGAACTGGAAACACCATATATTTT. This encodes CAWRYRGTGNTIYF.

For this clone: This specimen includes other DNA sequences encoding the same CDR3. V gene TRBV7-2 combines with J gene TRBJ2-5; D gene uncertain. Germline-derived CDR1 and CDR2 are SGHTA and FQGNSA. This CDR3 has 12 amino acids. The V end was cut by 1 base, the J end by 7 bases, with 7 bases between. The CDR3 sequence is CASSLDRGTQYF. CDR3 nucleotides: TGTGCCAGCAGCTTAGACCGAGGGACCCAGTACTTC.

A few counts support this clone. The chain links TRBV28 to TRBJ1-6; no reliable D call. The V and J ends lost 6 bases and 5 bases respectively, with 14 bases between them. The CDR3 sequence is 15 residues long. Germline CDR1 MDHEN, CDR2 SYDVKM. This CDR3 is CASRVAEGDNSPLHF. CDR3 bases: TGTGCCAGCAGAGTAGCGGAGGGAGATAATTCACCCCTCCACTTT.

This chain uses TRBV4-1 with TRBJ1-6; no firm D call. V was shortened by 0 bases and J by 8 bases, with 8 bases between the two germline ends. The CDR3 consists of 14 residues. From germline, CDR1 is MGHRA and CDR2 YSYEKL. CDR3 sequence (DNA): TGCGCCAGCAGCCAAGAGTCAGATTATTCACCCCTCCACTTT. Its protein is CASSQESDYSPLHF.

The chain recombines TRBV28 with TRBJ2-7; D tentatively fits TRBD1 or TRBD2 (5 bases each). Trimming left V 6 bases short and J 2 bases short, with 14 bases between. The germline V gene has CDR1 MDHEN and CDR2 SYDVKM. The CDR3 contains 14 residues. CDR3 sequence (DNA): TGTGCCAGCAGCGCCCGGGACCGGCCCTACGAGCAGTACTTC. The encoded protein is CASSARDRPYEQYF.

The V gene is TRBV5-4, the J gene TRBJ2-5; 9 bases map to TRBD1. The CDR3 runs 14 residues. Germline V gives CDR1 SGHNT, CDR2 YYREEE (reference sequence). V shed 1 base and J 3 bases; nucleotides not matched to a gene: 1. CDR3 nucleotides: TGTGCCAGCAGCTTGAGGACAGGGGAAGAGACCCAGTACTTC. Protein product: CASSLRTGEETQYF.

The V call is TRBV5-1, the J call TRBJ2-7; TRBD1 matches at 10 bases. From germline, CDR1 is SGHRS and CDR2 YFSETQ. The CDR3 has 15 amino acids. V lost 1 base, J lost 7 bases, and 8 bases stayed unmatched. CDR3 in DNA: TGCGCCAGCAGCTTGTACGGAGACAGGGGGCTTGAGCAGTACTTC. It specifies CASSLYGDRGLEQYF.

J is TRBJ2-7 and V is TRBV4-3; no firm D call. Germline lookup yields CDR1 LGHNA and CDR2 YSLEER. The CDR3 sequence is 15 residues long. V lost 0 bases, J lost 0 bases, and 9 bases lay in between. CDR3 residues: CASSQDPQGSYEQYF. The CDR3 DNA sequence: TGCGCCAGCAGCCAAGATCCACAAGGCTCCTACGAGCAGTACTTC.

V and J are TRBV18 and TRBJ1-1; 8 bases fit TRBD1. CDR1 and CDR2 from the germline V gene are KGHSH and LQKENI. The CDR3 runs to 15 residues. The ends lost 0 bases at V and 6 bases at J; junction bases unmatched: 6. DNA for the CDR3: TGTGCCAGCTCACCACCTACCCTACAGGGGGCTGAAGCTTTCTTT. Translation gives CASSPPTLQGAEAFF.

Worth noting for this clone: Other DNA sequences within the sample encode an identical CDR3. The chain recombines TRBV15 with TRBJ2-1; D not resolved. This CDR3 comprises 12 residues. Germline V gives CDR1 LNHNV, CDR2 YYDKDF (reference sequence). V lost 1 base and J lost 6, with 4 bases in between. For the CDR3, the DNA is TGTGCCACCAGCAGAGTGGGCAATGAGCAGTTCTTC. It encodes CATSRVGNEQFF.

The table lists this clone with a count of one. The gene calls are TRBV28 and TRBJ2-4, with a possible D match to TRBD1 (6 bases). Germline assignment: CDR1 MDHEN and CDR2 SYDVKM. With 6 bases removed from V and 0 bases from J, the gap between germline ends came to 18 bases. The CDR3 sequence is 17 residues long. This chain's CDR3 is CASSLTGPRLAKNIQYF. Written as DNA, the CDR3 is TGTGCCAGCAGCTTGACAGGTCCTCGCCTAGCCAAAAACATTCAGTACTTC.

The chain joins TRBV21-1 to TRBJ2-7; the DNA was not used to check the table's D call, TRBD2. TRBV21-1 is annotated as a pseudogene. The CDR3 covers 15 residues. CDR3 residues: CASSGTGLAGDEQYF. The DNA of the CDR3 is TGTGCCAGCAGCGGAACCGGACTAGCGGGAGACGAGCAGTACTTC.

Remarks on this clone: This sample includes further DNA sequences coding for the same CDR3. In DNA form, the CDR3 reads TGTGCCTGGGGGGGGCAGGGGAACACTGAAGCTTTCTTT. As protein: CAWGGQGNTEAFF. The chain couples TRBV30 to TRBJ1-1; tentatively, D is TRBD1 (6 bases). This CDR3 has 13 amino acids. The germline gives CDR1 GTSNPN, CDR2 SVGIG (reference sequence). V gave up 5 bases and J gave up 1 base, with 11 bases separating them.

As concerns this clone: Other DNA sequences from this sample encode an identical CDR3 as well. Here the CDR3 DNA reads TGCGCCAGCAGCTTAGACCTTGGAAACACCATATATTTT. Encoded protein: CASSLDLGNTIYF. The chain couples TRBV5-1 to TRBJ1-3; D call uncertain. V was trimmed by 2 bases and J by 3 bases, leaving 6 bases between them. The CDR3 has 13 amino acids. Germline lookup yields CDR1 SGHRS and CDR2 YFSETQ.

The chain couples TRBV6-1 to TRBJ1-1, with a tentative D call TRBD1 (5 bases). V was shortened by 5 bases and J by 1 base, with 8 bases between the two germline ends. The germline V gene encodes CDR1 MNHNS and CDR2 SASEGT. This CDR3 is 13 amino acids long. CDR3 in amino acids: CASSHGTNTEAFF. CDR3 nucleotides: TGTGCCAGCAGTCACGGGACGAACACTGAAGCTTTCTTT.

The rearrangement uses TRBV6-5 and TRBJ1-5, with D possibly matching TRBD1 (6 bases). V lost 4 bases and J 1 base, leaving 14 bases between the germline ends. Per germline, CDR1 MNHEY and CDR2 SVGAGI. This CDR3 region has 16 residues. CDR3 nucleotide sequence: TGTGCCAGCAGTTTACTATCAGGGGTAAGCAATCAGCCCCAGCATTTT. This gives the protein CASSLLSGVSNQPQHF.